Listed below are T cell receptor beta chains from one sample, sequenced in a study of CD8 T cells in Susac syndrome. TCRdb re-called the immunoSEQ multiplex PCR reads through MiXCR, storing one row per CDR3 protein. The profile covers under 550,000 distinct CDR3 sequences, with more than 70% appearing a single time and roughly 0.11% taken by the ten largest. The sequencing sample was made of CD8+ T cells from PBMCs. Receptors were obtained from a human donor with multiple sclerosis. Each CDR3 is given with its conserved first and last residue. D genes are given only for firm matches.

v_call	d_call	cdr3_length	j_call	cdr3_aa	cdr3_nt
TRBV2	-	16	TRBJ1-1	CASSDWGEQAYAEAFF	TGTGCCAGCAGTGATTGGGGAGAACAGGCGTACGCTGAAGCTTTCTTT
TRBV4-2	-	16	TRBJ1-2	CASSQETAGENYGYTF	TGTGCCAGCAGCCAAGAGACTGCAGGGGAAAACTATGGCTACACCTTC
TRBV6-5	TRBD1	16	TRBJ1-2	CASSYRGQGERYGYTF	TGTGCCAGCAGTTACCGAGGACAGGGGGAACGCTATGGCTACACCTTC
TRBV27	-	19	TRBJ1-1	CASSPLSRRLSFMNTEAFF	TGTGCCAGCAGTCCCCTTTCTAGACGACTGTCCTTCATGAACACTGAAGCTTTCTTT
TRBV4-1	-	15	TRBJ1-1	CASSQNRDGNTEAFF	TGCGCCAGCAGCCAAAACAGGGACGGTAACACTGAAGCTTTCTTT
TRBV4-2	TRBD2	17	TRBJ2-1	CASSQPASGPTYNEQFF	TGTGCCAGCAGCCAACCAGCTAGCGGGCCGACCTACAATGAGCAGTTCTTC
TRBV11-2	TRBD2	14	TRBJ2-7	CASSPPGGHYEQYF	TGTGCCAGCAGCCCGCCGGGAGGACACTACGAGCAGTACTTC
TRBV5-1	-	15	TRBJ1-3	CASSLTPFSGNTIYF	TGCGCCAGCAGCCTTACACCGTTCTCTGGAAACACCATATATTTT
TRBV4-2	TRBD2	17	TRBJ2-3	CASSLFGVAGDTDTQYF	TGTGCCAGCAGCCTATTCGGGGTAGCGGGAGACACAGATACGCAGTATTTT
TRBV5-1	TRBD1	16	TRBJ2-1	CASSQTNRDSYMEQFF	TGCGCCAGCAGCCAGACAAACCGGGACAGCTATATGGAGCAGTTCTTC
TRBV29-1	-	14	TRBJ2-3	CSVGTDEDTDTQYF	TGCAGCGTGGGGACTGACGAAGACACAGATACGCAGTATTTT
TRBV27	TRBD1	14	TRBJ2-7	CASSPGTGGHEQYF	TGTGCCAGCAGTCCCGGGACAGGGGGTCACGAGCAGTACTTC
TRBV30	-	14	TRBJ1-5	CAWSADYSNQPQHF	TGTGCCTGGAGTGCTGATTATAGCAATCAGCCCCAGCATTTT
TRBV29-1	-	12	TRBJ2-2	CSVEANTGELFF	TGCAGCGTTGAGGCGAACACCGGGGAGCTGTTTTTT
TRBV9	-	16	TRBJ2-1	CASSVYPKGGEDEQFF	TGTGCCAGCAGCGTATACCCAAAGGGGGGAGAAGATGAGCAGTTCTTC
TRBV15	TRBD2	15	TRBJ2-7	CATGAGGPRGYEQYF	TGTGCCACCGGGGCGGGAGGGCCGCGGGGATACGAGCAGTACTTC
TRBV19	-	15	TRBJ2-3	CASSITGTSTDTQYF	TGTGCCAGTAGTATAACAGGGACTAGCACAGATACGCAGTATTTT
TRBV10-3	-	17	TRBJ2-7	CAISERGMDPGPYEQYF	TGTGCCATCAGTGAGAGGGGAATGGACCCCGGGCCCTACGAGCAGTACTTC
TRBV27	TRBD1	18	TRBJ1-1	CASSLSGTGGFENTEAFF	TGTGCCAGCAGTTTAAGCGGGACAGGGGGGTTTGAAAACACTGAAGCTTTCTTT
TRBV12-3/TRBV12-4	-	14	TRBJ1-5	CASANDPGDQPQHF	TGTGCCAGCGCCAACGACCCGGGGGATCAGCCCCAGCATTTT
TRBV30	-	12	TRBJ1-1	CAWSWVGVEAFF	TGTGCCTGGAGCTGGGTCGGGGTTGAAGCTTTCTTT
TRBV28	-	15	TRBJ2-1	CASSLFRSSYNEQFF	TGTGCCAGCAGTTTATTCCGGAGCTCCTACAATGAGCAGTTCTTC
TRBV6-1	-	14	TRBJ2-7	CASSYSGRTGEQYF	TGTGCCAGCAGTTATAGCGGCCGGACGGGGGAGCAGTACTTC
TRBV30	-	14	TRBJ1-2	CAWSFGTANYGYTF	TGTGCCTGGTCCTTCGGGACCGCGAACTATGGCTACACCTTC